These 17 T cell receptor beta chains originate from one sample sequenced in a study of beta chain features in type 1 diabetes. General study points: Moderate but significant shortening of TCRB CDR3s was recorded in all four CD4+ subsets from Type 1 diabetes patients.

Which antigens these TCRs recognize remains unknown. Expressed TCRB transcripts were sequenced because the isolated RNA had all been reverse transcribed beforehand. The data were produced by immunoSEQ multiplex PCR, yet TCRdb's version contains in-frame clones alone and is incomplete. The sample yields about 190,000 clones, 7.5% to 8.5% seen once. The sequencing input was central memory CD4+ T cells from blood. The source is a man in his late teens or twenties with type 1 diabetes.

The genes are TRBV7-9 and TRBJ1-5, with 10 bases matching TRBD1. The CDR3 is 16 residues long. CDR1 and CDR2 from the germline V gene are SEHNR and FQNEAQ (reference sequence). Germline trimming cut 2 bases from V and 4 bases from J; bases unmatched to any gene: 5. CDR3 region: CASSLWGQGRNQPQHF. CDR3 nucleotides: TGTGCCAGCAGCTTATGGGGACAGGGGAGGAATCAGCCCCAGCATTTT.

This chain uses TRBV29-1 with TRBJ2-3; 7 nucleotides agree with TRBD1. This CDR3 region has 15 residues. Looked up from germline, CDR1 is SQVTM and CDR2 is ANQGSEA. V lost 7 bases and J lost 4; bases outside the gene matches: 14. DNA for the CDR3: TGCAGCGCCGAACAAACAAACAGGGGTTCAGATACGCAGTATTTT. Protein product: CSAEQTNRGSDTQYF.

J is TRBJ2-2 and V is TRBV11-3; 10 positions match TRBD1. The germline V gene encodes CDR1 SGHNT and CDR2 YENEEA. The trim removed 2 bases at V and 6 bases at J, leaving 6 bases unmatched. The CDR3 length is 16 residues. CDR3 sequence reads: CASSLHFGQGAGELFF. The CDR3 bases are TGTGCCAGCAGCTTACATTTCGGACAGGGGGCCGGGGAGCTGTTTTTT.

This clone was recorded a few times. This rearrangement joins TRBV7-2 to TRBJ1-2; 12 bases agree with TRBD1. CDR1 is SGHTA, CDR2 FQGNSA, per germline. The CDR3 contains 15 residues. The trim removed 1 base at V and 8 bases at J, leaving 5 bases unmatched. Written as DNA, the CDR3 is TGTGCCAGCAGCTTAGTGGGACAGGGGGCCGAGGGCTACACCTTC. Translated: CASSLVGQGAEGYTF.

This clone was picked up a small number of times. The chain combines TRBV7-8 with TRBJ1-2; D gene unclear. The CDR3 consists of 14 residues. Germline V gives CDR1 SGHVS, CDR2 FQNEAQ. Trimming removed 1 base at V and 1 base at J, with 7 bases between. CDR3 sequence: CASSLESSNYGYTF. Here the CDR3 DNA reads TGTGCCAGCAGCTTAGAGTCGAGTAACTATGGCTACACCTTC.

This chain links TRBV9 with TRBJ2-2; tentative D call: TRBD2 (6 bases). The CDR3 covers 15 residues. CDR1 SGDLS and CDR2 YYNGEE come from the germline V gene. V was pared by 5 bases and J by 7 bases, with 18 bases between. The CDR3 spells CASSKRTIPDGELFF. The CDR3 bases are TGTGCCAGCAGTAAACGGACTATTCCCGACGGGGAGCTGTTTTTT. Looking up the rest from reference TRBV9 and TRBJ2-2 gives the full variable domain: DSGVTQTPKHLITATGQRVTLRCSPRSGDLSVYWYQQSLDQGLQFLIQYYNGEERAKGNILERFSAQQFPDLHSELNLSSLELGDSALYFCASSKRTIPDGELFFGEGSRLTVL.

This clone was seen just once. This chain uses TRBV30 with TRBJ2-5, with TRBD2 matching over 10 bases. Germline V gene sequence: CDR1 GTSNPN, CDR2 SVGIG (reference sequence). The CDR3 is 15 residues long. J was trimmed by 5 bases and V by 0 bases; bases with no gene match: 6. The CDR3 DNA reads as TGTGCCTGGAGTGTATCTAGCGGGAGTGGGGAGACCCAGTACTTC. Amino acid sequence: CAWSVSSGSGETQYF.

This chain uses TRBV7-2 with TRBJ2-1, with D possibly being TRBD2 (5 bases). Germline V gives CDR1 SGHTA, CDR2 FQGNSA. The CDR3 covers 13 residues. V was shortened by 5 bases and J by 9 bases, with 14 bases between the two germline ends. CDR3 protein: CASSTRTRGEQFF. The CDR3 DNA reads TGTGCCAGCAGCACTAGGACCCGCGGTGAGCAGTTCTTC.

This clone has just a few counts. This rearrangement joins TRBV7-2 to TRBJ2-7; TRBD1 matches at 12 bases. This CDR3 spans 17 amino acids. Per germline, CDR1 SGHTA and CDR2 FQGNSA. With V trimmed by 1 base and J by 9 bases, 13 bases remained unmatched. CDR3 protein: CASSLESLGTGGLRQYF. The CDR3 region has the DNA TGTGCCAGCAGCTTAGAATCTCTGGGGACAGGGGGCTTGCGGCAGTACTTC.

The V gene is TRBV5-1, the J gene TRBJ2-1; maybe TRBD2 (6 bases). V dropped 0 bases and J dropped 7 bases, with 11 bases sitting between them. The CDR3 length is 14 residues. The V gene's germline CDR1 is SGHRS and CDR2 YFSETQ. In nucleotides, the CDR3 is TGCGCCAGCAGCTTGGGAGGGAGGAATAATGAGCAGTTCTTC. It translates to CASSLGGRNNEQFF.

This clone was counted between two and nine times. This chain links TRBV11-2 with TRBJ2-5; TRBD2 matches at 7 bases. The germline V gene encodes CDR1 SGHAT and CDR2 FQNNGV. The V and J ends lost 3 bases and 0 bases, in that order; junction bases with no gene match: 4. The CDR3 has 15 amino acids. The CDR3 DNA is TGTGCCAGCAGCTTGTCCGGGAGGAACCAAGAGACCCAGTACTTC. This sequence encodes CASSLSGRNQETQYF.

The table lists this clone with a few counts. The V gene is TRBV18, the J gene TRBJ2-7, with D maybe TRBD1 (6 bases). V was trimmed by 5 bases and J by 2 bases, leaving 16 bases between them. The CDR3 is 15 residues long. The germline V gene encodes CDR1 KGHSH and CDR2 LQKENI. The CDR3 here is CASSSQGRLTYEQYF. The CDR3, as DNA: TGTGCCAGCTCATCCCAGGGGCGCCTAACCTACGAGCAGTACTTC.

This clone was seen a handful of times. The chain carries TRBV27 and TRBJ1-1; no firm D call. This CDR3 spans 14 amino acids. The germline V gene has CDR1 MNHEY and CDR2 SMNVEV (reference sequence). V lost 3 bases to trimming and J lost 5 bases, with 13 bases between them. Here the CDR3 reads CASSFNGVGTEAFF. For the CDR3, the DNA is TGTGCCAGCAGTTTCAACGGGGTAGGAACTGAAGCTTTCTTT.

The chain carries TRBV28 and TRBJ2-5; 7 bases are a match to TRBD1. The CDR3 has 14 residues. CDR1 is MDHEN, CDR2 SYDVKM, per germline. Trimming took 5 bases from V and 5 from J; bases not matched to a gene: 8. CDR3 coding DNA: TGTGCCAGCAGTATCCCACAGGGGCGGGAGACCCAGTACTTC. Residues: CASSIPQGRETQYF.

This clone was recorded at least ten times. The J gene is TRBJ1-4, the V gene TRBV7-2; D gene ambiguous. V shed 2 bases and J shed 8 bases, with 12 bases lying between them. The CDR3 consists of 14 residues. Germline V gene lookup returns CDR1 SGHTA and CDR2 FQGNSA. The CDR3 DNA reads TGTGCCAGCAGCTTATCGGCGGGTAGGGAAAAACTGTTTTTT. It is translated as CASSLSAGREKLFF.

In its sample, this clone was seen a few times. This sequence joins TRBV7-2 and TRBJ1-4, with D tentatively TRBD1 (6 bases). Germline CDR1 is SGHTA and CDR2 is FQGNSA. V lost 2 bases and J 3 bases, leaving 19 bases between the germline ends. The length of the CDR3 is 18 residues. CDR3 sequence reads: CASSLQWQGFNANEKLFF. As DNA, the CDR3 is TGTGCCAGCAGCTTACAATGGCAGGGGTTTAACGCTAATGAAAAACTGTTTTTT.

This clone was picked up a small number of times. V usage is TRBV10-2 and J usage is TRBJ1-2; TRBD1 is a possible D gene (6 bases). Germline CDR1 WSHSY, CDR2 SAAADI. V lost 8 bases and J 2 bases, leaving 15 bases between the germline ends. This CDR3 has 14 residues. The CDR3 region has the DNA TGCGCCAGCTCCCCGACAGGATCAAACTATGGCTACACCTTC. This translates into CASSPTGSNYGYTF.